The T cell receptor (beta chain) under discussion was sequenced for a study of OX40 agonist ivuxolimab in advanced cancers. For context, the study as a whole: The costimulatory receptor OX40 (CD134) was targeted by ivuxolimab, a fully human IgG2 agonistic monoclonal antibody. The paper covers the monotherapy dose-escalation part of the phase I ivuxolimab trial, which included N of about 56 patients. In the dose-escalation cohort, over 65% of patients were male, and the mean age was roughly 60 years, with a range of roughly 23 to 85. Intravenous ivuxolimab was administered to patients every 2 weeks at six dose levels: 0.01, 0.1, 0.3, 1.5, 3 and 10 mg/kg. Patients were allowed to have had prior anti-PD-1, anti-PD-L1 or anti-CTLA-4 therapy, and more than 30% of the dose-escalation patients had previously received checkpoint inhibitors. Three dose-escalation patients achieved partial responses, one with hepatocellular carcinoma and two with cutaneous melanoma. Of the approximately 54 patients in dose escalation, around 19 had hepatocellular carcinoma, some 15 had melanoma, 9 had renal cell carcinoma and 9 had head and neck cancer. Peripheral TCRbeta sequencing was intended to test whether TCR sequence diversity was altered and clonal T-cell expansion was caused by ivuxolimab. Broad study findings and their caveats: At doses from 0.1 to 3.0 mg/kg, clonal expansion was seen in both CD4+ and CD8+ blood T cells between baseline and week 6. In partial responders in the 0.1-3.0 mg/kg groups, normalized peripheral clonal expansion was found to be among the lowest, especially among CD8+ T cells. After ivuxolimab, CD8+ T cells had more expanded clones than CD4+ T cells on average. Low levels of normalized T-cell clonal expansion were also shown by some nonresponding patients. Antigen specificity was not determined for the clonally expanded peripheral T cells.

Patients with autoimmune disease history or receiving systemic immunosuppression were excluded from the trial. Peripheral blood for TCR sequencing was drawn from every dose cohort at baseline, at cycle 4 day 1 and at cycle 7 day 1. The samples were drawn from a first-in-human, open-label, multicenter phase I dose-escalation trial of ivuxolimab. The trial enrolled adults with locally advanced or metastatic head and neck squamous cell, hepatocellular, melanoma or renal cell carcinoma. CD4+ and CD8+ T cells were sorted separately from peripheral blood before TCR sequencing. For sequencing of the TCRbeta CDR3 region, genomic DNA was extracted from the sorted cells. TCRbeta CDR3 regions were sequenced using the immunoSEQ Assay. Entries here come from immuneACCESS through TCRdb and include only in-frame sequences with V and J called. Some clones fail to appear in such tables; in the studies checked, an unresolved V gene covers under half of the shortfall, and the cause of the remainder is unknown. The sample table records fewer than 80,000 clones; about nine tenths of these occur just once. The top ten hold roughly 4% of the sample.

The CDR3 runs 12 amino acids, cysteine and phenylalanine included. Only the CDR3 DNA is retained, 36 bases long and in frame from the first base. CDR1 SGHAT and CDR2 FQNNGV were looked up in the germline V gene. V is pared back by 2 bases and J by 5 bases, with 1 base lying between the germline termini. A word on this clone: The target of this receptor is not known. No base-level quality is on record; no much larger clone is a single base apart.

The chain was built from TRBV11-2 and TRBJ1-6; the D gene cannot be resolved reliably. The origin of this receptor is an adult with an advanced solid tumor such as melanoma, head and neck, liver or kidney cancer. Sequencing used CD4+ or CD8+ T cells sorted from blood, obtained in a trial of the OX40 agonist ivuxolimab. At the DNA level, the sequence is TGTGCCAGCAGCTTAAATAATTCACCCCTCCACTTT. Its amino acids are CASSLNNSPLHF.